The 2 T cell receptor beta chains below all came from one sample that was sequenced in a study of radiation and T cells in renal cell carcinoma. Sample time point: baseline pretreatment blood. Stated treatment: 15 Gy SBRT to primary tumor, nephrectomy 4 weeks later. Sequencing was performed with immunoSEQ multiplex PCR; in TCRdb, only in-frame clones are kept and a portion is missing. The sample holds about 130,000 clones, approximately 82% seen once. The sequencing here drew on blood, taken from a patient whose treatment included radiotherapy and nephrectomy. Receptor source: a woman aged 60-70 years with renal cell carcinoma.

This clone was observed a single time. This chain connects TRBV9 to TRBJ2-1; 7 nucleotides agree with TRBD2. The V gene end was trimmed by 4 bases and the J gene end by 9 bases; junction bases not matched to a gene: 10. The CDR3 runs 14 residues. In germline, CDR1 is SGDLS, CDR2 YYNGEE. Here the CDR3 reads CASSPGTTWGEQFF. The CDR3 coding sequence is TGTGCCAGCAGCCCCGGGACTACCTGGGGTGAGCAGTTCTTC.

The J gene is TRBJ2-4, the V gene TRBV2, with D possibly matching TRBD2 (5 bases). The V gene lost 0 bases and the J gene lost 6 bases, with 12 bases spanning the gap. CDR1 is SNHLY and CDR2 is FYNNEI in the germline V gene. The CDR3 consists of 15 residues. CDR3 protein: CASSEARGYGNIQYF. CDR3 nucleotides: TGTGCCAGCAGTGAAGCAAGAGGGTACGGAAACATTCAGTACTTC. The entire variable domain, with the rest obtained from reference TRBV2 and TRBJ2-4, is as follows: EPEVTQTPSHQVTQMGQEVILRCVPISNHLYFYWYRQILGQKVEFLVSFYNNEISEKSEIFDDQFSVERPDGSNFTLKIRSTKLEDSAMYFCASSEARGYGNIQYFGAGTRLSVL.